This T cell receptor beta chain stems from a study of shared clonotypes between healthy human individuals. There were only Caucasian adults among the donors, and all lived in Nashville, Tennessee. The ends lost 5 bases at V and 8 bases at J; junction bases unmatched: 15. Per the germline V gene, CDR1 is SEHNR and CDR2 is FQNEAQ (reference sequence). The CDR3 consists of 16 residues. General study points: The sharing of roughly 5% of naive CD4 clonotypes was seen across a handful of donors. Genetic and exposure-history diversity was limited by the few donors.

Sequencing was performed with immunoSEQ multiplex PCR; in TCRdb, only in-frame clones are kept and a portion is missing. Of roughly 2.2 million clones listed, 93% were seen once; the top ten hold 0.35% to 0.5%. Comment on this clone: Antigen unknown.

This clonotype was sampled from a man aged 18 to 35 in good health. Some clones in this sample may be carry-over from other donors' samples. The sequenced sample consisted of naive CD4+ T cells from PBMCs. Subset noted: CD45RA+ positively selected. The chain links TRBV7-9 to TRBJ2-1, with 7 positions matching TRBD2. CDR3 region: CASSPQGSRERYEQFF. DNA for the CDR3: TGTGCCAGCAGCCCTCAGGGATCGCGGGAGAGGTATGAGCAGTTCTTC.